This section outlines one T cell receptor beta chain sequence together with its context. Method: immunoSEQ multiplex PCR; TCRdb's copy keeps in-frame clones and lacks some. The sample consists of over 150,000 clones, 70% to 90% of them appearing once. This sample stems from a study of blood T cell repertoires in COVID-19. Germline V lookup: CDR1 LGHDT, CDR2 YNNKEL (reference sequence). CDR3 length: 16 residues. Trimming took 4 bases from V and 0 from J, leaving 12 bases between them. The TCR comes from a man aged 65 to 79 with active or convalescent COVID-19. The chain is built from TRBV3-1 (or the pseudogene TRBV3-2) and TRBJ2-2; TRBD1 is a possible D gene (6 bases). Sample: peripheral blood. The CDR3 loop is CASSRGGKTNTGELFF. The CDR3 DNA sequence: TGTGCCAGCAGCCGAGGGGGAAAAACGAACACCGGGGAGCTGTTTTTT.